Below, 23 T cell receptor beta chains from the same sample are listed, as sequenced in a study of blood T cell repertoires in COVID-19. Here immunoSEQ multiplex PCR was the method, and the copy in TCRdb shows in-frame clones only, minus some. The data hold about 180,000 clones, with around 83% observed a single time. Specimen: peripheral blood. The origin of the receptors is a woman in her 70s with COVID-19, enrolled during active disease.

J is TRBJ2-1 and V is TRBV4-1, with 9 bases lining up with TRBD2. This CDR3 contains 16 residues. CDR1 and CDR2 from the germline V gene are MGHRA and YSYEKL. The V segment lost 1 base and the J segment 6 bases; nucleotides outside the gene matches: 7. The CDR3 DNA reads TGCGCCAGCAGCCAAGTCGGTAGCGGGAGTCGCAATGAGCAGTTCTTC. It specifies CASSQVGSGSRNEQFF.

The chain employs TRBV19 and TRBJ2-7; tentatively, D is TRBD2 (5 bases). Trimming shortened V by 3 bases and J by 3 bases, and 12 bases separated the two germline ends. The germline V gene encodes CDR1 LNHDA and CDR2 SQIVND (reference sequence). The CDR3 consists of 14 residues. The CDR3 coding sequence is TGTGCCAGTAGTATTAGAGGGAGTGACTACGAGCAGTACTTC. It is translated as CASSIRGSDYEQYF.

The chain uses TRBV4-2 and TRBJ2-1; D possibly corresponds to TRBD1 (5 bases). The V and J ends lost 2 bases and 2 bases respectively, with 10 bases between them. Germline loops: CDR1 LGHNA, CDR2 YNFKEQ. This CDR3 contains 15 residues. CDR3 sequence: CASSQSRDPYNEQFF. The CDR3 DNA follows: TGTGCCAGCAGCCAATCCAGGGATCCCTACAATGAGCAGTTCTTC.

The CDR3 protein is CASSPQGLGTEAFF. The CDR3 nucleotides read TGTGCCAGCAGTCCACAGGGGTTGGGCACTGAAGCTTTCTTT. The chain joins TRBV6-5 to TRBJ1-1; 7 bases agree with TRBD1. Germline lookup yields CDR1 MNHEY and CDR2 SVGAGI. V dropped 5 bases and J dropped 4; count of bases not matched to a gene: 7. CDR3 length: 14 amino acids.

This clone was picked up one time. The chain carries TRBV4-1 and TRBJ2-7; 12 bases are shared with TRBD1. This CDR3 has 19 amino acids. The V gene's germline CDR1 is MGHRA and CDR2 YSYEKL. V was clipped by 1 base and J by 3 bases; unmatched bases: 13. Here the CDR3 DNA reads TGCGCCAGCAGCCAAGTTATCGGGACAGGGGGCGCCCGGGGCTACGAGCAGTACTTC. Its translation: CASSQVIGTGGARGYEQYF.

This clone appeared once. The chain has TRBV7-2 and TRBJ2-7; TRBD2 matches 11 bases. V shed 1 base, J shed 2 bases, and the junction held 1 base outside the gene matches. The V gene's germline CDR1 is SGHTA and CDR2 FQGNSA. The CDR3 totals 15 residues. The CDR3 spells CASSLGLAGPYEQYF. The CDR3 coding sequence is TGTGCCAGCAGCTTAGGACTAGCGGGGCCCTACGAGCAGTACTTC.

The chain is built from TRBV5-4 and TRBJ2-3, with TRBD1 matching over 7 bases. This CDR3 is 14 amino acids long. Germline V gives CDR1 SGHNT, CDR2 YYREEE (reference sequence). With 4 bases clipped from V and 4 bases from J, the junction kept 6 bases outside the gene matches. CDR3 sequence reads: CASSPDRLADTQYF. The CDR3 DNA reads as TGTGCCAGCAGCCCGGACAGGTTAGCAGATACGCAGTATTTT.

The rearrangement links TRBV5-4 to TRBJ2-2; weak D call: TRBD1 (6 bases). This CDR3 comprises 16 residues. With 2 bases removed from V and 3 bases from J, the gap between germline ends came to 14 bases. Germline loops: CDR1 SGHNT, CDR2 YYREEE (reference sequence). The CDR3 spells CASSLSLQGHTGELFF. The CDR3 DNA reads TGTGCCAGCAGCTTAAGCCTACAGGGCCACACCGGGGAGCTGTTTTTT.

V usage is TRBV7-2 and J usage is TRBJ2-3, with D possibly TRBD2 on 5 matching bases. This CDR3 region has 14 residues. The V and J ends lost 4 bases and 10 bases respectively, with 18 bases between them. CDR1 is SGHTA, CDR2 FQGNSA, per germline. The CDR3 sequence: CASSSLARDRAQYF. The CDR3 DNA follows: TGTGCCAGCAGCTCGTTAGCGAGAGACCGAGCGCAGTATTTT.

CDR3 loop: CASSKDWDSGTEAFF. The CDR3 DNA sequence: TGTGCCAGCAGCAAAGATTGGGACAGTGGGACTGAAGCTTTCTTT. The gene calls are TRBV21-1 and TRBJ1-1; no check of the table's D call, TRBD1, against the DNA was made. TRBV21-1 is labeled a pseudogene. The CDR3 is made up of 15 amino acids.

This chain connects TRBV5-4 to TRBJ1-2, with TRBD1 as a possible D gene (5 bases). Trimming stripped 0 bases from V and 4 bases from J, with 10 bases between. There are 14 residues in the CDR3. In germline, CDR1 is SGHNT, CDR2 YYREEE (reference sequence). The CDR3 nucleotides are TGTGCCAGCAGCTTGGTGGGGGAGGCCTATGGCTACACCTTC. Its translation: CASSLVGEAYGYTF.

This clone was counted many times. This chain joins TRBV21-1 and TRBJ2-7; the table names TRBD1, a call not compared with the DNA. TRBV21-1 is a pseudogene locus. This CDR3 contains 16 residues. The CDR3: CASSVLCDRVSYEQYF. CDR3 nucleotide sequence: TGTGCCAGCAGCGTCCTGTGCGACAGGGTTTCCTACGAGCAGTACTTC.

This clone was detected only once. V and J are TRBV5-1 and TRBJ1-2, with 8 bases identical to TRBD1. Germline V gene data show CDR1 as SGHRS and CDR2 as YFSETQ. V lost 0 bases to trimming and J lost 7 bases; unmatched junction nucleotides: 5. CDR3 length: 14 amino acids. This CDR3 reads CASSLAVDRGGYTF. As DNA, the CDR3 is TGCGCCAGCAGCTTGGCTGTCGACAGGGGTGGCTACACCTTC.

Written as DNA, the CDR3 is TGTGCCTGGAAAAGCACACAGGTTAAGCACTCACCCCTCCACTTT. It is translated as CAWKSTQVKHSPLHF. This rearrangement joins TRBV30 to TRBJ1-6; tentative D call: TRBD1 (5 bases). Germline V gives CDR1 GTSNPN, CDR2 SVGIG (reference sequence). The length of the CDR3 is 15 residues. Trimming took 4 bases from V and 10 from J, leaving 20 bases between them.

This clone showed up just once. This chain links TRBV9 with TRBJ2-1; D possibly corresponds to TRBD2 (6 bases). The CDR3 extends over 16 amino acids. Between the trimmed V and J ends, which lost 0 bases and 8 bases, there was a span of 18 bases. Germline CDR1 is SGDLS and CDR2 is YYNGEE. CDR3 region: CASSVVSLAIPHEQFF. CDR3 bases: TGTGCCAGCAGCGTAGTCAGCCTAGCGATCCCCCATGAGCAGTTCTTC.

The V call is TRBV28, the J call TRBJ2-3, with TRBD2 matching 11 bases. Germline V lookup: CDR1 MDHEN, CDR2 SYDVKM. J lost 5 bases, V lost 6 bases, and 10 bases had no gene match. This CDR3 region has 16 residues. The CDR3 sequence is CASSRNGGLAGDTQYF. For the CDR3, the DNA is TGTGCCAGCAGCCGAAACGGCGGACTAGCGGGAGATACGCAGTATTTT.

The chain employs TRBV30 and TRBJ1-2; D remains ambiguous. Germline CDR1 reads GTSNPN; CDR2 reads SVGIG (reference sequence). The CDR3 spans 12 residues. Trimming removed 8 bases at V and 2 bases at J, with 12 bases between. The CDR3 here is CAHQSGNYGYTF. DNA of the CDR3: TGTGCCCACCAGTCGGGGAACTATGGCTACACCTTC.

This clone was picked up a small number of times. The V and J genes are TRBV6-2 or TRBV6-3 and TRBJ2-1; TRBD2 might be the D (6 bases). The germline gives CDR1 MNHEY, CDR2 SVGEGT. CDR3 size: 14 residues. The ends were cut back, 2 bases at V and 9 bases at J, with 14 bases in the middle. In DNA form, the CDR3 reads TGTGCCAGCAGTTACGTTACGGGAGCCGGTGAGCAGTTCTTC. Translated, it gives CASSYVTGAGEQFF.

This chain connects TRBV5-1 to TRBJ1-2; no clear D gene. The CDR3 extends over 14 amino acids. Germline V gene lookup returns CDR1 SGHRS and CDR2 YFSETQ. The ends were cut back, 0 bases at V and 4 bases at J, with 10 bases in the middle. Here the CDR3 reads CASSLESPFYGYTF. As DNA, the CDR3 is TGCGCCAGCAGCTTGGAGAGCCCTTTCTATGGCTACACCTTC.

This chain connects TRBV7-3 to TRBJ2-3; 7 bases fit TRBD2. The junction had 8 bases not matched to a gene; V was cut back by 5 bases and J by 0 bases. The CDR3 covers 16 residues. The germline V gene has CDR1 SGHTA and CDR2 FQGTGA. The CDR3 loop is CASSPHPGRSTDTQYF. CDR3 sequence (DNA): TGTGCCAGCAGCCCCCACCCCGGGAGGAGCACAGATACGCAGTATTTT.

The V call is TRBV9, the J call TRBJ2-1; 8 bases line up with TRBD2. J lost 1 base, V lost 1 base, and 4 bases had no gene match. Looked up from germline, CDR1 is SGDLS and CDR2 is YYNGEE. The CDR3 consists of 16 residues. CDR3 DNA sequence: TGTGCCAGCAGCGTATACGGCGGGAGGTCCTACAATGAGCAGTTCTTC. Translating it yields CASSVYGGRSYNEQFF.

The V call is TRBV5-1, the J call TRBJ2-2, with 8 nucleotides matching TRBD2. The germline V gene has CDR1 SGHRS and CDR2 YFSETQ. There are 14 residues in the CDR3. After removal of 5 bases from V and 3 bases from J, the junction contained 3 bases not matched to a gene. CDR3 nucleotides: TGCGCCAGCAGGACGGGAGGGGACACCGGGGAGCTGTTTTTT. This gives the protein CASRTGGDTGELFF.

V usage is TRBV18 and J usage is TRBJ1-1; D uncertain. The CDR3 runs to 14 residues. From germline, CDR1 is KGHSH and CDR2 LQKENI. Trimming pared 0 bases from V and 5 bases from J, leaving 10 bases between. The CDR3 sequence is CASSPPGRVTEAFF. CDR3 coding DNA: TGTGCCAGCTCACCACCCGGGAGGGTGACTGAAGCTTTCTTT.